The 28 T cell receptor beta chains reported below all come from one sample, sequenced in a study of blood T cell repertoires in COVID-19. Data came from immunoSEQ multiplex PCR; TCRdb stores just in-frame clones and leaves some out. The repertoire holds roughly 310,000 clones, 88% seen once, with about 3.9% in the top ten. The source material was peripheral blood. All receptors come from a woman in her forties or fifties with active or convalescent COVID-19.

CDR3 amino acids: CATHRLGQNSPLHF. As DNA, the CDR3 is TGTGCCACCCACCGGTTGGGGCAGAATTCACCCCTCCACTTT. The gene calls are TRBV6-5 and TRBJ1-6; weak D call: TRBD1 (5 bases). V lost 10 bases to trimming and J lost 7 bases, with 17 bases between them. The CDR3 sequence is 14 residues long. The germline V gene has CDR1 MNHEY and CDR2 SVGAGI.

The gene calls are TRBV14 and TRBJ1-3, with a tentative D call TRBD1 (5 bases). Germline lookup yields CDR1 SGHDN and CDR2 FVKESK. The V gene lost 5 bases and the J gene lost 2 bases, with 13 bases spanning the gap. The CDR3 totals 15 residues. CDR3 coding DNA: TGTGCCAGCAGCAAAGGCGGGGGGGCTGGAAACACCATATATTTT. The encoded protein is CASSKGGGAGNTIYF.

The V gene is TRBV6-2 or TRBV6-3, the J gene TRBJ1-2; D call uncertain. V lost 3 bases to trimming and J lost 8 bases, with 16 bases between them. This CDR3 spans 14 amino acids. Germline V CDR1 and CDR2: MNHEY, SVGEGT. The CDR3 protein is CASSYSPGGKGYTF. DNA of the CDR3: TGTGCCAGCAGTTATTCCCCCGGCGGTAAAGGCTACACCTTC.

V gene TRBV7-3 combines with J gene TRBJ2-2; D gene unclear. Trimming removed 5 bases at V and 7 bases at J, with 8 bases between. Germline CDR1 is SGHTA and CDR2 is FQGTGA. CDR3 size: 12 residues. In DNA form, the CDR3 reads TGTGCCAGCAGCCCTAACCTCGGGGAGCTGTTTTTT. Translation: CASSPNLGELFF.

The rearrangement joins TRBV7-2 to TRBJ2-7, with D perhaps TRBD2 (6 bases). This CDR3 has 14 residues. Trimming shortened V by 7 bases and J by 10 bases, and 23 bases separated the two germline ends. From germline, CDR1 is SGHTA and CDR2 FQGNSA. The chain's CDR3 is CASTRRDSYEIQYF. Written as DNA, the CDR3 is TGTGCCAGCACGCGCCGGGACTCATACGAGATACAGTACTTC.

This clone was detected once. The CDR3: CSANNADTQYF. DNA of the CDR3: TGCAGTGCAAACAACGCAGATACGCAGTATTTT. The chain carries TRBV20-1 and TRBJ2-3; D gene ambiguous. The length of the CDR3 is 11 residues. Germline loops: CDR1 DFQATT, CDR2 SNEGSKA (reference sequence). Deletions cut 6 bases from V and 4 bases from J, with 8 bases between.

DNA of the CDR3: TGTGCCAGCAGTGAAGTTTTGAGCTCCGAAGCTTTCTTT. It codes for CASSEVLSSEAFF. The V gene is TRBV6-1, the J gene TRBJ1-1; D remains unclear. Between the trimmed V and J ends, which lost 1 base and 8 bases, there was a span of 11 bases. The CDR3 extends over 13 amino acids. Germline CDR1 and CDR2: MNHNS and SASEGT.

The CDR3 coding sequence is TGTGCCAGCATCAGGACAGGGGGATGGACGGAGCAGTACTTC. This gives the protein CASIRTGGWTEQYF. The chain couples TRBV28 to TRBJ2-7, with 10 bases that match TRBD1. Unmatched junction bases numbered 10, after V lost 7 bases and J lost 7 bases. The CDR3 runs to 14 residues. CDR1 MDHEN and CDR2 SYDVKM come from the germline V gene.

The genes are TRBV29-1 and TRBJ2-7, with 12 positions matching TRBD2. The CDR3 covers 14 residues. CDR1 and CDR2 from the germline V gene are SQVTM and ANQGSEA. V gave up 6 bases and J gave up 4 bases; unmatched junction bases: 7. The CDR3 sequence is CSVLTTSGSYEQYF. The DNA of the CDR3 is TGCAGCGTCCTAACGACTAGCGGGAGTTACGAGCAGTACTTC.

The chain is built from TRBV27 and TRBJ2-1; 9 nucleotides line up with TRBD2. This CDR3 region has 14 residues. Per the germline V gene, CDR1 is MNHEY and CDR2 is SMNVEV (reference sequence). V gave up 8 bases and J gave up 2 bases; unmatched junction bases: 4. The CDR3 nucleotides read TGTGCCAGCCTTGGCGGGGGGGCCTACAATGAGCAGTTCTTC. It translates to CASLGGGAYNEQFF.

This rearrangement joins TRBV3-1 (or the pseudogene TRBV3-2) to TRBJ2-2; 11 nucleotides agree with TRBD2. V was clipped by 4 bases and J by 5 bases; unmatched bases: 3. This CDR3 is 15 amino acids long. The germline V gene encodes CDR1 LGHDT and CDR2 YNNKEL (reference sequence). CDR3 amino acids: CASSPPSGGTGELFF. Written as DNA, the CDR3 is TGTGCCAGCAGCCCGCCTAGCGGGGGGACCGGGGAGCTGTTTTTT.

The rearrangement joins TRBV7-9 to TRBJ1-1; 7 positions agree with TRBD1. CDR1 and CDR2 from the germline V gene are SEHNR and FQNEAQ (reference sequence). V was clipped by 4 bases and J by 1 base; unmatched bases: 6. This CDR3 is 15 amino acids long. CDR3: CASSSRQGPNTEAFF. CDR3 nucleotides: TGTGCCAGCAGCTCAAGACAGGGCCCGAACACTGAAGCTTTCTTT.

CDR3 in DNA: TGTGCCAGCAGCTCCCAGACAGGTAGGACAGATACGCAGTATTTT. Amino acid sequence: CASSSQTGRTDTQYF. V usage is TRBV5-6 and J usage is TRBJ2-3; possibly TRBD1 for D (6 bases). The V gene lost 3 bases and the J gene lost 3 bases, with 14 bases spanning the gap. Germline CDR1 reads SGHDT; CDR2 reads YYEEEE. This CDR3 spans 15 amino acids.

This rearrangement joins TRBV30 to TRBJ2-1, with 11 bases lining up with TRBD2. V lost 2 bases, J lost 4 bases, and 4 bases stayed unmatched. In germline, CDR1 is GTSNPN, CDR2 SVGIG (reference sequence). The CDR3 runs 15 residues. The CDR3 nucleotides are TGTGCCTGGAGTCTTACTAGCGGGAGTTACAATGAGCAGTTCTTC. As protein: CAWSLTSGSYNEQFF.

The chain combines TRBV7-6 with TRBJ2-2, with TRBD2 identical over 8 bases. The CDR3 sequence is 16 residues long. Trimming cost V 2 bases and J 6 bases; bases outside gene matches: 8. Germline CDR1 is SGHVS and CDR2 is FNYEAQ. The CDR3 coding sequence is TGTGCCAGCAGCTTAAATGCAGCGGGAGAGGCCGGGGAGCTGTTTTTT. Its protein product is CASSLNAAGEAGELFF. The full variable domain, completed using reference TRBV7-6 and TRBJ2-2, is GAGVSQSPRYKVTKRGQDVALRCDPISGHVSLYWYRQALGQGPEFLTYFNYEAQQDKSGLPNDRFSAERPEGSISTLTIQRTEQRDSAMYRCASSLNAAGEAGELFFGEGSRLTVL.

The CDR3 nucleotides read TGCGCCAGCAGCCCCGGACAGGGAACACATTATACGCAGTATTTT. Translating gives CASSPGQGTHYTQYF. The gene calls are TRBV4-3 and TRBJ2-3; 8 bases map to TRBD1. This CDR3 contains 15 residues. Germline values: CDR1 LGHNA, CDR2 YSLEER. Trimming removed 4 bases from V and 7 bases from J; junction bases left unmatched: 10.

This chain uses TRBV29-1 with TRBJ1-2; no firm D call. In germline, CDR1 is SQVTM, CDR2 ANQGSEA. The V end lost 2 bases, the J end lost 6 bases, and 13 bases lay between the germline ends. The CDR3 extends over 13 amino acids. The CDR3 reads CSVELGSPHGYTF. CDR3 bases: TGCAGCGTTGAATTGGGCAGCCCCCATGGCTACACCTTC.

The chain couples TRBV5-4 to TRBJ2-1, with 7 bases aligning to TRBD2. The CDR3 consists of 13 residues. V gave up 4 bases and J gave up 10 bases; unmatched junction bases: 8. Germline lookup yields CDR1 SGHNT and CDR2 YYREEE (reference sequence). The CDR3 loop is CASSTGTSDEQFF. CDR3 coding DNA: TGTGCCAGCAGCACCGGTACTAGCGACGAGCAGTTCTTC.

This clone was recorded once. The J gene is TRBJ1-1, the V gene TRBV6-5, with 11 bases aligning to TRBD1. V lost 6 bases, J lost 3 bases, and 6 bases stayed unmatched. Germline CDR1 MNHEY, CDR2 SVGAGI. The CDR3 covers 15 residues. CDR3 DNA: TGTGCCAGCAGGGACAGGGGGCTAGGGGACACTGAAGCTTTCTTT. Protein sequence: CASRDRGLGDTEAFF.

This chain links TRBV30 with TRBJ2-2; unclear D gene. From germline, CDR1 is GTSNPN and CDR2 SVGIG (reference sequence). The CDR3 extends over 13 amino acids. Trimming took off 4 bases at V and 9 bases at J, with 15 bases between the two ends. This CDR3 reads CAWTRVVRRELFF. The DNA for the CDR3 is TGTGCCTGGACCCGGGTCGTTAGGAGGGAGCTGTTTTTT.

The chain uses TRBV5-1 and TRBJ2-5, with TRBD1 matching over 10 bases. Trimming removed 5 bases from V and 5 bases from J; junction bases left unmatched: 9. Germline CDR1 reads SGHRS; CDR2 reads YFSETQ. This CDR3 comprises 15 residues. The chain's CDR3 is CASRRTTGGPETQYF. The CDR3 DNA is TGCGCCAGCAGGAGGACGACAGGGGGCCCGGAGACCCAGTACTTC.

V gene TRBV4-1 combines with J gene TRBJ1-2; D gene uncertain. The CDR3 consists of 14 residues. Germline assignment: CDR1 MGHRA and CDR2 YSYEKL. V lost 4 bases and J lost 8, with 17 bases in between. The CDR3 here is CASSPLPRVRGYTF. Here the CDR3 DNA reads TGCGCCAGCAGCCCACTTCCGCGGGTCAGGGGCTACACCTTC.

This clone was observed once. This sequence joins TRBV30 and TRBJ2-5; D might be TRBD2 (7 bases). Per germline, CDR1 GTSNPN and CDR2 SVGIG (reference sequence). The CDR3 covers 15 residues. The V end lost 2 bases, the J end lost 5 bases, and 18 bases lay between the germline ends. As DNA, the CDR3 is TGTGCCTGGAGTAAAACGGGGGGCCCGGGGGAGACCCAGTACTTC. Translating it yields CAWSKTGGPGETQYF.

In regard to this clone: In the same sample, other DNA sequences code for this CDR3. Written as DNA, the CDR3 is TGTGCCAGCAGCCGGACTAGCGGGGGGTACGAGCAGTACTTC. Translating it yields CASSRTSGGYEQYF. The J gene is TRBJ2-7, the V gene TRBV7-2; 14 bases line up with TRBD2. The germline CDR1 and CDR2 sequences are SGHTA and FQGNSA. J lost 4 bases, V lost 5 bases, and 1 base had no gene match. The CDR3 contains 14 residues.

The chain couples TRBV6-6 to TRBJ2-5; perhaps TRBD1 as D (6 bases). V was pared by 6 bases and J by 3 bases, with 14 bases between. Germline CDR1 and CDR2: MNHNY and SVGAGI (reference sequence). The CDR3 has 14 residues. The CDR3 DNA sequence: TGTGCCAGCAGAACTCTAGGGGGTAAAGAGACCCAGTACTTC. Its translation: CASRTLGGKETQYF.

This clone was seen only a few times. The rearrangement joins TRBV6-1 to TRBJ2-1; D is possibly TRBD2 (7 bases). V gave up 2 bases and J gave up 7 bases, with 9 bases separating them. Germline CDR1 reads MNHNS; CDR2 reads SASEGT. CDR3 length equals 13 residues. CDR3 in amino acids: CASSERGGNEQFF. The DNA for the CDR3 is TGTGCCAGCAGTGAAAGGGGGGGGAATGAGCAGTTCTTC.

The chain combines TRBV13 with TRBJ1-1; D gene ambiguous. Trimming cost V 4 bases and J 4 bases, with 10 bases left between them. The CDR3 length is 13 residues. Germline V gene data show CDR1 as PRHDT and CDR2 as FYEKMQ (reference sequence). CDR3 amino acids: CASSYGRGTEAFF. In DNA, the CDR3 is TGTGCCAGCAGCTATGGACGGGGCACTGAAGCTTTCTTT.

J is TRBJ1-1 and V is TRBV28; a weak D match, TRBD1 (5 bases). With 6 bases removed from V and 1 base from J, the gap between germline ends came to 12 bases. Per germline, CDR1 MDHEN and CDR2 SYDVKM. CDR3 size: 14 residues. CDR3 sequence: CASSSGGKNTEAFF. The CDR3 nucleotides read TGTGCCAGCAGCAGCGGGGGGAAGAACACTGAAGCTTTCTTT.